This TCR beta chain was sequenced for a study of graft-versus-host responses after intestinal transplantation. The germline V and J ends were trimmed by 0 bases and 5 bases, with 16 bases remaining between them. Per germline, CDR1 LGHNA and CDR2 YSLEER. The CDR3 consists of 17 residues. To note about this clone: Its antigen is undetermined.

The protocol was immunoSEQ multiplex PCR, while the TCRdb copy is restricted to in-frame clones and leaves out a portion. This sample has 80,000 to 95,000 clones, with just over 90% found just once. The chain recombines TRBV4-3 with TRBJ2-2; D is possibly TRBD1 (5 bases). This clonotype was obtained from a human donor who received an intestinal transplant. Material: unstimulated CD8+ T cells sorted from spleen or lymph node cells, obtained before intestinal transplant. The CDR3 reads CASSQDHAGPRTGELFF. The CDR3 DNA is TGCGCCAGCAGCCAAGATCACGCAGGGCCGCGGACCGGGGAGCTGTTTTTT.